The 9 T cell receptor beta chains below all came from one sample that was sequenced in a study of glioma-infiltrating T cells. Using RNA template, CDR3s of TCR alpha and beta were amplified with iRepertoire arm-PCR. From the multiplex PCR reads, TCRdb called clonotypes with MiXCR, one entry per CDR3 protein. The sample yields about 140,000 distinct CDR3 sequences, roughly two fifths seen once. Sequenced input: glioma tissue, nonneoplastic brain tissue, or PBMCs (not recorded which). The receptors shown here come from a human donor with low-grade glioma or glioblastoma, undergoing nonglioma brain surgery, or in good health (not recorded which).

This clonotype appeared a few times. V usage is TRBV7-2 and J usage is TRBJ1-1; D call uncertain. The CDR3 consists of 14 residues. Germline lookup yields CDR1 SGHTA and CDR2 FQGNSA. Trimming took 2 bases from V and 1 from J, leaving 8 bases between them. The CDR3 spells CASSLRPQNTEAFF. CDR3 nucleotide sequence: TGTGCCAGCAGCTTAAGACCCCAGAACACTGAAGCTTTCTTT.

This clonotype was seen once. The chain uses TRBV7-9 and TRBJ2-3; 11 bases agree with TRBD2. Germline assignment: CDR1 SEHNR and CDR2 FQNEAQ (reference sequence). V lost 7 bases, J lost 2 bases, and 11 bases stayed unmatched. CDR3 length: 17 amino acids. The CDR3 region has the DNA TGTGCCAGCATCCCTTCATTACTAGCGGGGGTCACAGATACGCAGTATTTT. Protein product: CASIPSLLAGVTDTQYF.

This clonotype was counted between two and nine times. The chain combines TRBV24-1 with TRBJ2-5; TRBD1 might be the D (5 bases). Germline V gene lookup returns CDR1 KGHDR and CDR2 SFDVKD. The CDR3 covers 15 residues. V was shortened by 3 bases and J by 1 base, with 11 bases between the two germline ends. The CDR3 coding sequence is TGTGCCACCAGTGATACCCAGGGATTCCAAGAGACCCAGTACTTC. Translation gives CATSDTQGFQETQYF.

Comment on this clonotype: One junction end disagrees with the germline gene, perhaps due to a read error. The chain couples TRBV6-6 to TRBJ2-3; D ambiguous. The length of the CDR3 is 15 residues. Germline assignment: CDR1 MNHNY and CDR2 SVGAGI (reference sequence). The chain's CDR3 is CASSVIDGSTDTQYF. The CDR3 DNA reads as TGCGCCAGCAGTGTAATAGATGGGAGCACAGATACGCAGTATTTT.

This clonotype was detected only a few times. The chain employs TRBV5-4 and TRBJ2-1; 9 bases match TRBD2. This CDR3 contains 17 residues. Germline loops: CDR1 SGHNT, CDR2 YYREEE (reference sequence). The J segment lost 6 bases and the V segment lost 0 bases, leaving 10 bases of the junction unmatched. The CDR3 sequence is CASSLDRAGGRRNEQFF. DNA for the CDR3: TGTGCCAGCAGCTTGGATAGGGCGGGAGGGCGTCGCAATGAGCAGTTCTTC.

This clonotype has a handful of counts. The rearrangement links TRBV20-1 to TRBJ1-3, with 10 positions matching TRBD1. CDR3 length: 17 residues. CDR1 DFQATT and CDR2 SNEGSKA come from the germline V gene (reference sequence). With 5 bases clipped from V and 0 bases from J, the junction kept 10 bases outside the gene matches. The CDR3 region has the DNA TGCAGTGCTCAAAAGACAGGGGGCATTAACTCTGGAAACACCATATATTTT. Its translation: CSAQKTGGINSGNTIYF.

This clonotype was observed a single time. The V and J genes are TRBV20-1 and TRBJ2-1; D may be TRBD2 (5 bases). Germline V gives CDR1 DFQATT, CDR2 SNEGSKA (reference sequence). With 6 bases removed from V and 3 bases from J, the gap between germline ends came to 12 bases. The CDR3 is 13 residues long. CDR3 coding DNA: TGCAGTGCCCCGAGGAGCGGCTACAATGAGCAGTTCTTC. Translated: CSAPRSGYNEQFF.

The rearrangement links TRBV2 to TRBJ2-1, with 8 bases aligning to TRBD1. The germline V gene encodes CDR1 SNHLY and CDR2 FYNNEI. The CDR3 contains 13 residues. The V gene end was trimmed by 5 bases and the J gene end by 10 bases; junction bases not matched to a gene: 7. Here the CDR3 DNA reads TGTGCCAGCAGTTTGGACAGGGAACGAGAGCAGTTCTTC. Translating gives CASSLDREREQFF.

This clonotype was observed a handful of times. The CDR3 loop is CASSYTGAGTGELFF. The CDR3 DNA follows: TGTGCCAGCAGTTATACAGGGGCGGGCACCGGGGAGCTGTTTTTT. This chain links TRBV6-1 with TRBJ2-2, with TRBD1 matching over 7 bases. The J segment lost 4 bases and the V segment lost 5 bases, leaving 7 bases of the junction unmatched. The CDR3 contains 15 residues. From germline, CDR1 is MNHNS and CDR2 SASEGT.